A selection of T cell receptor beta chains follows, all from one sample in a study of CD8+CD57+ T cells in acquired aplastic anemia. TCRdb fed the reads into MiXCR, producing one record per CDR3 protein. The table records over 200,000 distinct CDR3 sequences, about 59% of them present only once. The specimen sequenced was sorted CD4+, CD8+, or CD8+CD57+ T cells (not recorded which) from PBMCs. The source of these receptors is a human donor in good health. The CDR3 runs from the conserved cysteine through the conserved F or W. D genes are given only for firm matches. Where a row states a size, it is once, few, many or the class of an expanded clone; other rows omit it.

TRBJ2-1	many	-	TRBV2	TGTGCCAGCAGAGCGGACAGCTCGAATGAGCAGTTCTTC	CASRADSSNEQFF
TRBJ1-2	-	TRBD1	TRBV20-1	TGCAGTGACAACCTTTCGGACAGGGGACTCCATGGCTACACCTTC	CSDNLSDRGLHGYTF
TRBJ1-4	few	-	TRBV19	TGTGCCAGCTCATTCGGGACGGGTGCAACTAATGAAAAACTGTTTTTT	CASSFGTGATNEKLFF
TRBJ1-5	-	TRBD1	TRBV5-1	TGCGCCAGCAGCGCTTGGACAGGGATCTTAAATCAGCCCCAGCATTTT	CASSAWTGILNQPQHF
TRBJ1-2	-	-	TRBV5-1	TGCGCCAGCAGCGCAGGTACAGGGTCCTATGGCTACACCTTC	CASSAGTGSYGYTF
TRBJ2-5	few	-	TRBV5-8	TGTGCCAGCAGCTCATCCATCCAAGAGACCCAGTACTTC	CASSSSIQETQYF
TRBJ2-5	few	-	TRBV7-8	TGTGCCAGCAGTCGGGAAGTGGAGACCCAGTACTTC	CASSREVETQYF
TRBJ1-4	many	-	TRBV6-5	TGTGCCAGCAGCCCTGAGGGAGGGGAAAAACTGTTTTTT	CASSPEGGEKLFF
TRBJ2-5	few	-	TRBV6-5	TGTGCCAGCAGAGTTGGGGACCAGACGGAGACCCAGTACTTC	CASRVGDQTETQYF
TRBJ2-1	many	TRBD1	TRBV6-1	TGTGCCAGCAGTGAAGGGACAGGGTACAATGAGCAGTTCTTC	CASSEGTGYNEQFF
TRBJ1-6	-	-	TRBV7-9	TGTGCCAGCAGCTTGGTGGGGGACGGTAAAAAACCCCTCCACTTT	CASSLVGDGKKPLHF
TRBJ2-2	many	TRBD2	TRBV9	TGTGCCAGCAGCGTGGGAGGGGTGGGGGAGCTGTTTTTT	CASSVGGVGELFF
TRBJ2-1	few	TRBD1	TRBV7-7	TGTGCTAGCAGCTTAGAGCGGACAGGGATAAATGAGCAGTTCTTC	CASSLERTGINEQFF
TRBJ2-7	-	TRBD2	TRBV10-3	TGTGCCATCAGTGATGCTAGCGGGACCTCCTACGGGCAGTACTTC	CAISDASGTSYGQYF
TRBJ2-1	-	TRBD2	TRBV24-1	TGTGCCACCAGTGATTCGGGCCTAGCGGGATACAATGAGCAGTTCTTC	CATSDSGLAGYNEQFF
TRBJ2-7	-	-	TRBV6-6	TGTGCCAGCCTAACGGACTTGAACTACGAGCAGTACTTC	CASLTDLNYEQYF